The sequence of this TCR beta chain was determined in a study of T cell changes during pregnancy in multiple sclerosis. This clone was observed a single time. The germline CDR1 and CDR2 sequences are GTSNPN and SVGIG (reference sequence). V was pared by 5 bases and J by 4 bases, with 9 bases between. The CDR3 contains 11 residues. Sequencing used immunoSEQ multiplex PCR; TCRdb keeps in-frame clones, though not all of them. The sample yields 55,000 to 70,000 clones, roughly nine tenths seen once. The clonotype comes from a female donor in good health, enrolled as a control in a pregnancy study. V usage is TRBV30 and J usage is TRBJ2-7; D call uncertain. Sample: peripheral blood, taken in the second trimester of pregnancy. The CDR3 region has the DNA TGTGCCTGGGACTCATCATACGAGCAGTACTTC. This gives the protein CAWDSSYEQYF.